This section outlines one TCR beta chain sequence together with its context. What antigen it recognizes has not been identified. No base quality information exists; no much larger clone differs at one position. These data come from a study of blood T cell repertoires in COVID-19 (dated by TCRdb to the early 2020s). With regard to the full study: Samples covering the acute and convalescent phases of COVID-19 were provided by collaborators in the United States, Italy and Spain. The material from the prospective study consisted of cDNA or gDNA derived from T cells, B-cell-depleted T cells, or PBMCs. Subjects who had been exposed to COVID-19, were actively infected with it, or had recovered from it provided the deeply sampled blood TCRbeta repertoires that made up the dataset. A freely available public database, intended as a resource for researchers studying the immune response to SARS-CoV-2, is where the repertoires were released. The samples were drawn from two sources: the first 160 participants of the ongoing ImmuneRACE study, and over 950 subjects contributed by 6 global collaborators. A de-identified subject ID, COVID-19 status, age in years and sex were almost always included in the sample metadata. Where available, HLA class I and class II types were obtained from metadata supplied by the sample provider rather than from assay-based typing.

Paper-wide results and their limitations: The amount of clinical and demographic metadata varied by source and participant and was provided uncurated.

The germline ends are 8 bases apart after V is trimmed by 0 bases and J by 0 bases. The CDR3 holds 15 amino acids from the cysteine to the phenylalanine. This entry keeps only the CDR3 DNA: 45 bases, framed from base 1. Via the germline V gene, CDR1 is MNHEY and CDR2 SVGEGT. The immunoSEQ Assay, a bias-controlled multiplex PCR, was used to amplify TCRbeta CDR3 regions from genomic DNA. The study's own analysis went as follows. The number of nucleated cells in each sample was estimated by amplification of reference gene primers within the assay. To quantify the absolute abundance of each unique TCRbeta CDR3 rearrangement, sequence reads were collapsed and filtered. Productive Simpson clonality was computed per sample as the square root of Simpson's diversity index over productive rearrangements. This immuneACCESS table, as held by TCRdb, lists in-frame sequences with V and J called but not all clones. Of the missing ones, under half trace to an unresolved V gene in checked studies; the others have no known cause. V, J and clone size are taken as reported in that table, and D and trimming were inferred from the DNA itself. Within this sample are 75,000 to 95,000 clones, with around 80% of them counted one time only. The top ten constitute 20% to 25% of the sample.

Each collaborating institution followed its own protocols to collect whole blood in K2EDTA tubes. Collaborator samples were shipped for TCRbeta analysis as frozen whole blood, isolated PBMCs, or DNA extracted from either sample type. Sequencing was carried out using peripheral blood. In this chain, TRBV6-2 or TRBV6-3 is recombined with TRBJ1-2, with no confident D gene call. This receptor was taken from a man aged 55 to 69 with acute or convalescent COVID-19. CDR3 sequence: CASSYSAITNYGYTF. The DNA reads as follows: TGTGCCAGCAGTTACTCAGCAATAACTAACTATGGCTACACCTTC.